A selection of T cell receptor beta chains follows, all from one sample in a study of T-cell reconstitution after alpha-beta-depleted transplantation in children. From the PCR reads, TCRdb called clonotypes with MiXCR, one entry per CDR3 protein. This repertoire shows 450,000 to 600,000 distinct CDR3 sequences, around 13% found once; its top ten account for about 2%. The material was PBMCs, mostly from graft donor cells, obtained 360 days after TCRalphabeta/CD19-depleted stem cell transplant. These receptors originate from a male patient under 18 who had a stem cell transplant for acute myeloid leukemia, so the T cells may come from the graft donor. CDR3s include the opening cysteine and the closing phenylalanine or tryptophan. The D gene is left open where the match is weak. Size is omitted from some rows. Given values are once, few, many or a class for expanded clones.

>NA|many|TRBV12-3/TRBV12-4|TRBJ1-6
TGTGCCAGCAGCGCCTCCGGGACCGCCAATTCACCCCTCCACTTT
CASSASGTANSPLHF
>NA|NA|TRBV5-6|TRBJ2-7
TGTGCCAGCAGCATCCTGTCCAGGGGCACCTACGAGCAGTACTTC
CASSILSRGTYEQYF
>NA|many|TRBV6-2/TRBV6-3|TRBJ1-1
TGTGCCAGCAGTCGGTCAGGGCTTGAAGCTTTCTTT
CASSRSGLEAFF
>TRBD2|few|TRBV7-6|TRBJ2-2
TGTGCCAGCAGCTTAGAAGCGGGGGGTTGGGACACCGGGGAGCTGTTTTTT
CASSLEAGGWDTGELFF
>TRBD2|few|TRBV27|TRBJ2-2
TGTGCCAGCAGTTTAGCGGGAGGGTCGAACACCGGGGAGCTGTTTTTT
CASSLAGGSNTGELFF
>TRBD1|few|TRBV20-1|TRBJ2-7
TGCAGTGCGAGTACAGGGGGACCAGGCGAGCAGTACTTC
CSASTGGPGEQYF
>NA|many|TRBV4-3|TRBJ2-2
TGCGCCAGCAGCCAACTGGGAAACACCGGGGAGCTGTTTTTT
CASSQLGNTGELFF
>NA|few|TRBV25-1|TRBJ2-2
TGTGCCAGCAGCCAAATCCCGGGGACCGGGGAGCTGTTTTTT
CASSQIPGTGELFF
>NA|NA|TRBV29-1|TRBJ2-7
TGCAGCGTACGGGCAGGACGTACCAGCTCCTACGAGCAGTACTTC
CSVRAGRTSSYEQYF
>TRBD1|NA|TRBV29-1|TRBJ2-7
TGCAGCGTGGAAAGACAGGGGGCTTCCTACGAGCAGTACTTC
CSVERQGASYEQYF
>TRBD2|NA|TRBV15|TRBJ2-1
TGTGCCATCCCGGGACTAGCGGGGGCTGAGCAGTTCTTC
CAIPGLAGAEQFF
>NA|NA|TRBV7-2|TRBJ2-1
TGTGCCAGCAGCTTAGGTCCCAAGGGGGAGTTTGAGCAGTTCTTC
CASSLGPKGEFEQFF
>NA|few|TRBV9|TRBJ1-2
TGTGCCAGCAGCGTAAGCGGAAGGACTAACTATGGCTACACCTTC
CASSVSGRTNYGYTF
>TRBD1|few|TRBV24-1|TRBJ1-5
TGTGCCACCAGTGACCAGACAGGGGAGCAGCAGCCCCAGCATTTT
CATSDQTGEQQPQHF
>TRBD2|many|TRBV28|TRBJ2-7
TGTGCCAGCAGTTCCGCAACGAGGACTAGCGGGAGAGTGCGCGAGCAGTACTTC
CASSSATRTSGRVREQYF